This T cell receptor (beta chain) was captured by sequencing in a study of blood T cell repertoires in COVID-19. Study context: Collection of acute and convalescent COVID-19 samples took place in the United States, Italy and Spain. Sources were T cells, B-cell-depleted T cells, or PBMCs; the material itself was cDNA or gDNA.

Original analysis: Cell counts per sample came from amplifying reference gene primers. Clones were read by immunoSEQ multiplex PCR, and TCRdb kept only the in-frame ones, dropping some. That table is the source of V, J and clone size, and D and trimming were worked out from the DNA. Here the sample spans around 140,000 clones, more than 75% being singletons. There are 16 residues in the CDR3. Germline trimming cut 3 bases from V and 6 bases from J; bases unmatched to any gene: 12. Germline assignment: CDR1 DFQATT and CDR2 SNEGSKA (reference sequence). The clonotype comes from a man aged 45-60 years who had recovered from COVID-19. J is TRBJ2-3 and V is TRBV20-1; 10 nucleotides align to TRBD2. Sequenced input: peripheral blood. CDR3 region: CSASYGLAELGDTQYF. The DNA of the CDR3 is TGCAGTGCTAGTTACGGACTAGCGGAATTGGGGGATACGCAGTATTTT.